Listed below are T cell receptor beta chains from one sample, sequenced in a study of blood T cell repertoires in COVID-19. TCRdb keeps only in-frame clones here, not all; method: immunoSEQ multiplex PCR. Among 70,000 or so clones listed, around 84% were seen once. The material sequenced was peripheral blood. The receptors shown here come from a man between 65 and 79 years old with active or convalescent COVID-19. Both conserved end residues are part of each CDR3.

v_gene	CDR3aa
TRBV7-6	CASSAFEGNSPLHF
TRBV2	CASSEVTDYGYTF
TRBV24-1	CATSSGTTITDTQYF
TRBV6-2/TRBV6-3	CASSYSRRRDNSPLHF
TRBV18	CASSPDAGVRGYTF
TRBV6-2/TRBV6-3	CASSSLIRGGETQYF
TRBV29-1	CSVEGSGDHYNEQFF
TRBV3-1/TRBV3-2	CASSQLGRGETQYF
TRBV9	CASSPGGVAEAFF
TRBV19	CASRESSYNSPLHF
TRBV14	CASSRGGGSYGYTF
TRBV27	CASSPYRGADQPQHF
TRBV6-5	CASSWVSGYEPQHF
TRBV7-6	CASSSYSTDTQYF
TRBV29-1	CPEVYEQYF
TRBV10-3	CAILVRVGFNTEAFF
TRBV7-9	CASSFLWGEGGTQYF
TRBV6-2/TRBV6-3	CASSFPSLARNEQFF
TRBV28	CASSGRTPSNQPQHF
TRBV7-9	CASSQTGPETPYIF
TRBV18	CASSPPAGAAYEQYF
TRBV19	CASGLAGGSNEQFF
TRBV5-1	CASSLAQGMVSGYTF
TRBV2	CASSLQGGGEPQHF
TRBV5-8	CASRRTATYEQYF
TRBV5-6	CASSVRGVDTQYF
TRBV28	CATNGQGYNSPLHF
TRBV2	CASSEARRVQPQHF
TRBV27	CASSRLTGTSGTNEQFF
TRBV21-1	CASSAGRGGTGPYEQYF
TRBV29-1	CSVEYREGKNNEQFF
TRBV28	CASSFLGAGMTQYF
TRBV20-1	CSASLGLVSVEQFF